The 5 T cell receptor beta chains in this list originate from one sample, sequenced in a study of CD8 T cells in Susac syndrome. RNA in amounts of roughly 0.5 to 1 ug was reverse transcribed with random hexamers. TCRdb reprocessed the immunoSEQ multiplex PCR reads via MiXCR and lists one record per CDR3 protein. This table has under 200,000 distinct CDR3 sequences, about 96% appearing once. The sequencing sample was made of CD4+ T cells from PBMCs. These TCRs come from a human donor with Susac syndrome.

This chain connects TRBV2 to TRBJ1-2, with a possible D match to TRBD1 (5 bases). The CDR3 totals 13 residues. Germline CDR1 reads SNHLY; CDR2 reads FYNNEI. Trimming took 1 base from V and 7 from J, leaving 10 bases between them. CDR3 amino acids: CASSEGQTFGYTF. The CDR3 region has the DNA TGTGCCAGCAGTGAAGGACAGACCTTTGGCTACACCTTC.

This clonotype was detected a few times. One junction end disagrees with the germline gene, perhaps due to a read error. This sequence joins TRBV30 and TRBJ2-7; D gene ambiguous. This CDR3 spans 15 amino acids. CDR1 is GTSNPN, CDR2 SVGIG, per germline (reference sequence). The CDR3 bases are TGTGCCTGGAGTGGCAATGGGCGGTACACCTATGAGCAGTACTTC. It encodes CAWSGNGRYTYEQYF.

This chain links TRBV29-1 with TRBJ2-1; either TRBD1 or TRBD2 may fit D (5 bases each). Germline V gives CDR1 SQVTM, CDR2 ANQGSEA. The V gene lost 7 bases and the J gene lost 4 bases, with 20 bases spanning the gap. CDR3 size: 15 residues. The CDR3 nucleotides are TGCAGCGCGAATTACGGGACCCCTCTTTACAATGAGCAGTTCTTC. It is translated as CSANYGTPLYNEQFF.

The J gene is TRBJ2-7, the V gene TRBV15; 7 nucleotides match TRBD1. The CDR3 is 11 amino acids. Germline V CDR1 and CDR2: LNHNV, YYDKDF (reference sequence). With V trimmed by 8 bases and J by 3 bases, 1 base remained unmatched. The CDR3 DNA sequence: TGTGCCACCGGGACAGTCTACGAGCAGTACTTC. Residues: CATGTVYEQYF.

This sequence joins TRBV7-8 and TRBJ2-3, with 9 nucleotides matching TRBD2. The CDR3 loop spans 16 amino acids. Germline loops: CDR1 SGHVS, CDR2 FQNEAQ. After removal of 2 bases from V and 8 bases from J, the junction contained 11 bases not matched to a gene. The CDR3 DNA sequence: TGTGCCAGCAGCTTAAATGCCCTCGGCGGGGGGGGTACGCAGTATTTT. Translated: CASSLNALGGGGTQYF.